These T cell receptor beta chains were read from a single sample in a study of T cell responses to AZD1222 COVID-19 vaccine. TCRdb's copy holds only in-frame clones and misses some; the assay was immunoSEQ multiplex PCR. The sample has approximately 170,000 clones; 94% are singletons. The sample consisted of peripheral blood, taken 28 days after the second AZD1222 dose. The receptors were gathered from an adult who received the AZD1222 COVID-19 vaccine. Each CDR3 is given with its conserved first and last residue.

J gene	V gene	CDR3 protein
TRBJ2-5	TRBV19	CASSMTSGRQETQYF
TRBJ2-7	TRBV11-2	CASSLERGRSYEQYF
TRBJ2-1	TRBV11-2	CASSLDARRGEQFF
TRBJ2-2	TRBV19	CASSIDGTGGSGELFF
TRBJ1-2	TRBV11-2	CASSLDRAFNYGYTF
TRBJ1-1	TRBV30	CAWTGMRRARNTEAFF
TRBJ2-3	TRBV11-2	CASSLTGETTDTQYF
TRBJ2-5	TRBV18	CASSPYQETQYF
TRBJ1-6	TRBV30	CAWSEVGTGYNSPLHF
TRBJ2-2	TRBV24-1	CATSDPRAGGTFETGELFF
TRBJ2-3	TRBV18	CASSLGGGTDTQYF
TRBJ1-1	TRBV5-6	CASSLPGNTEAFF
TRBJ2-7	TRBV4-2	CASSLGTSGSGAYEQYF
TRBJ2-3	TRBV7-6	CASSLSAGPGTDTQYF
TRBJ1-5	TRBV6-1	CASSVSDSQLYSNQPQHF
TRBJ1-5	TRBV7-9	CASSLGGGAQPQHF
TRBJ1-5	TRBV7-9	CASSLSGTGGNQPQHF
TRBJ1-2	TRBV19	CASSAGISSYGYTF
TRBJ2-7	TRBV6-1	CASSEPRAARYEQYF
TRBJ2-3	TRBV4-1	CASSQDSPRGVETDTQYF
TRBJ1-3	TRBV19	CATPDRARNTIYF
TRBJ2-1	TRBV6-2/TRBV6-3	CASSPSLDTEQFF
TRBJ2-7	TRBV19	CASSQSGRGKYEQYF
TRBJ1-2	TRBV27	CASSLGRTNYGYTF
TRBJ1-1	TRBV28	CASRNLGVAGNEAFF
TRBJ2-1	TRBV9	CASSPLRTSYNEQFF